This T cell receptor beta chain stems from a study of blood T cell repertoires in COVID-19. Across the whole study: In each case, the material was cDNA or gDNA derived from T cells, B-cell-depleted T cells, or PBMCs.

In Seattle, patients joined the study during active infection and were tracked longitudinally. Germline V gene lookup returns CDR1 SGHRS and CDR2 YFSETQ. With 6 bases clipped from V and 1 base from J, the junction kept 5 bases outside the gene matches. This CDR3 comprises 14 residues. How the authors handled the data: Scientists estimated how many nucleated cells there were by amplifying reference gene primers. Method: immunoSEQ multiplex PCR; TCRdb's copy keeps in-frame clones and lacks some. D and trimming were read from the DNA, whereas the V and J calls and clone size are those reported in that table. The data contain roughly 69,000 clones, approximately 84% of them singletons.

V usage is TRBV5-1 and J usage is TRBJ1-1, with 8 bases lining up with TRBD1. Material for sequencing was peripheral blood. The sequence was collected from a man aged 45-65 years with COVID-19, enrolled during active disease. CDR3 in DNA: TGCGCCAGCAAACAGGGACAGGCGAACACTGAAGCTTTCTTT. It yields the protein CASKQGQANTEAFF.